The 12 T cell receptor beta chains presented below share a single source sample, sequenced in a study of cytomegalovirus exposure and HLA in healthy donors. PCR employed 60 Vbeta and 13 Jbeta primers. The assay was immunoSEQ multiplex PCR, and TCRdb's table has in-frame clones only and misses some. Of 150,000 to 200,000 clones in the sample, around 85% are singletons; the top ten hold around 2%. Sequencing was done on a sample of PBMCs. Receptors were obtained from a man between 18 and 29 years old in good health and CMV-seronegative.

This chain links TRBV30 with TRBJ1-1; 9 bases match TRBD1. The CDR3 sequence is 16 residues long. Germline V gene lookup returns CDR1 GTSNPN and CDR2 SVGIG (reference sequence). Unmatched junction bases numbered 8, after V lost 2 bases and J lost 1 base. This CDR3 is CAWSPWAGQGNTEAFF. In nucleotides, the CDR3 is TGTGCCTGGAGTCCCTGGGCGGGACAGGGGAACACTGAAGCTTTCTTT.

This chain links TRBV27 with TRBJ2-1; TRBD1 matches 11 bases. Germline V gene data show CDR1 as MNHEY and CDR2 as SMNVEV (reference sequence). The junction had 2 bases not matched to a gene; V was cut back by 4 bases and J by 3 bases. The CDR3 covers 15 residues. DNA for the CDR3: TGTGCCAGCAGTTCGGGACAGGGGGTCTACAATGAGCAGTTCTTC. As protein: CASSSGQGVYNEQFF.

The chain is built from TRBV15 and TRBJ2-5, with D possibly matching TRBD2 (5 bases). CDR3 size: 17 residues. Germline CDR1 reads LNHNV; CDR2 reads YYDKDF (reference sequence). V was clipped by 5 bases and J by 4 bases, with 23 bases between them. The CDR3 nucleotides are TGTGCCACCAGCGGTTGGGCCTCAAAACCTCGGGGAGAGACCCAGTACTTC. Translating it yields CATSGWASKPRGETQYF.

This sequence joins TRBV9 and TRBJ2-7; 9 bases fit TRBD2. The germline gives CDR1 SGDLS, CDR2 YYNGEE. J was trimmed by 4 bases and V by 0 bases; bases with no gene match: 11. The length of the CDR3 is 17 residues. Written as DNA, the CDR3 is TGTGCCAGCAGCGTAGACGCGATGGTAGCGGGAGTGTACGAGCAGTACTTC. Translating it yields CASSVDAMVAGVYEQYF.

This clone was recorded once. The chain carries TRBV4-2 and TRBJ2-2, with TRBD1 identical over 10 bases. CDR3 length: 17 residues. V shed 4 bases, J shed 6 bases, and the junction held 11 bases outside the gene matches. From germline, CDR1 is LGHNA and CDR2 YNFKEQ. The CDR3 here is CASSLSRDRGLAGELFF. The DNA for the CDR3 is TGTGCCAGCAGCCTGAGCCGGGACAGGGGTTTGGCCGGGGAGCTGTTTTTT.

This clone was counted only a few times. V gene TRBV7-2 combines with J gene TRBJ2-7; 13 bases match TRBD2. In germline, CDR1 is SGHTA, CDR2 FQGNSA. The CDR3 length is 18 residues. With V trimmed by 1 base and J by 4 bases, 10 bases remained unmatched. The CDR3 loop reads CASSLESALAGGPYEQYF. CDR3 in DNA: TGTGCCAGCAGCTTAGAAAGTGCACTAGCGGGGGGGCCATACGAGCAGTACTTC. The full variable domain, rest sourced from reference TRBV7-2 and TRBJ2-7, is GAGVSQSPSNKVTEKGKDVELRCDPISGHTALYWYRQSLGQGLEFLIYFQGNSAPDKSGLPSDRFSAERTGGSVSTLTIQRTQQEDSAVYLCASSLESALAGGPYEQYFGPGTRLTVT.

The genes are TRBV11-3 and TRBJ2-5; 9 nucleotides line up with TRBD1. The CDR3 is made up of 17 amino acids. Trimming removed 4 bases from V and 5 bases from J; junction bases left unmatched: 14. The germline V gene has CDR1 SGHNT and CDR2 YENEEA. The CDR3 DNA reads TGTGCCAGCAGCTCCGGGACAGGGAATCAAAATTGGGAGACCCAGTACTTC. Protein sequence: CASSSGTGNQNWETQYF.

The V call is TRBV21-1, the J call TRBJ2-7; the D call TRBD1 from the table was never checked on the DNA. TRBV21-1 is listed as a pseudogene. This CDR3 is built from 15 residues. The CDR3 region is CASSTQGTETYEQYF. The CDR3 bases are TGTGCCAGCAGCACTCAAGGGACAGAAACCTACGAGCAGTACTTC.

The chain is built from TRBV18 and TRBJ2-7; 9 positions match TRBD1. The germline V gene encodes CDR1 KGHSH and CDR2 LQKENI. V shed 3 bases, J shed 1 base, and the junction held 1 base outside the gene matches. The CDR3 is 14 residues long. The CDR3 sequence is CASSPDRGSYEQYF. CDR3 coding DNA: TGTGCCAGCTCACCTGACAGGGGGTCCTACGAGCAGTACTTC.

The V gene is TRBV6-1, the J gene TRBJ2-7; D is uncertain. Trimming removed 2 bases from V and 1 base from J, with 6 bases in between. CDR1 and CDR2 from the germline V gene are MNHNS and SASEGT. The CDR3 consists of 13 residues. The CDR3 nucleotides are TGTGCCAGCAGTGAACTAGGTTCCTACGAGCAGTACTTC. This translates into CASSELGSYEQYF.

The rearrangement links TRBV7-9 to TRBJ1-2, with 7 bases lining up with TRBD1. V shed 5 bases and J 5 bases; nucleotides not matched to a gene: 14. This CDR3 comprises 16 residues. Germline CDR1 SEHNR, CDR2 FQNEAQ (reference sequence). In DNA form, the CDR3 reads TGTGCCAGCAGCCTATCTACCGGGACAGCTCCTTATGGCTACACCTTC. This gives the protein CASSLSTGTAPYGYTF.

The chain has TRBV4-2 and TRBJ1-1; no clear D. Between the trimmed V and J ends, which lost 4 bases and 7 bases, there was a span of 13 bases. CDR1 and CDR2 (germline): LGHNA, YNFKEQ. The CDR3 is made up of 13 amino acids. The CDR3 here is CASSRIGDGEAFF. DNA for the CDR3: TGTGCCAGCAGCCGTATCGGTGATGGTGAAGCTTTCTTT.